The text below deals with one TCR beta chain. The CDR3 consists of 12 residues. CDR1 and CDR2 (germline): SEHNR, FQNEAQ (reference sequence). The ends were cut back, 7 bases at V and 2 bases at J, with 9 bases in the middle. These data originate in a study of blood T cell repertoires in COVID-19. Only in-frame clones appear in the TCRdb table, and some are missing; sequencing was by immunoSEQ multiplex PCR. The profile covers roughly 84,000 clones, with roughly 80% appearing a single time and around 12% taken by the ten largest. Sequencing used peripheral blood. The receptor's source is a woman between 35 and 50 years old with active or convalescent COVID-19. This chain uses TRBV7-9 with TRBJ2-7; no reliable D call. Here the CDR3 DNA reads TGTGCCAGCACACCCGCGCCCTACGAGCAGTACTTC. Translation: CASTPAPYEQYF. Full variable domain (outside the CDR3, taken from reference TRBV7-9 and TRBJ2-7): DTGVSQNPRHKITKRGQNVTFRCDPISEHNRLYWYRQTLGQGPEFLTYFQNEAQLEKSRLLSDRFSAERPKGSFSTLEIQRTEQGDSAMYLCASTPAPYEQYFGPGTRLTVT.